The next 3 T cell receptor beta chains were all read from a single sample in a study of T cells in Graves' hyperthyroidism and ophthalmopathy. Amplification yielded TCR beta CDR3 regions, with RNA transcripts as the source. The HTBI set primed first-round TCR CDR3 RT-PCR. Each CDR3 protein gets one entry after TCRdb re-called the multiplex PCR reads with MiXCR. There are about 770,000 distinct CDR3 sequences in the sample; over 15% occur only once, and 16% lies in the top ten. The sequencing sample was made of blood. Receptors were obtained from a woman aged 50 to 60 with Graves' hyperthyroidism that later progressed to Graves' ophthalmopathy.

In its sample, this clonotype was seen many times. The chain uses TRBV27 and TRBJ1-1; TRBD1 aligns across 7 bases. CDR1 is MNHEY and CDR2 is SMNVEV in the germline V gene (reference sequence). The CDR3 has 16 residues. With V trimmed by 5 bases and J by 3 bases, 12 bases remained unmatched. CDR3 loop: CASSESTGSWHTEAFF. The DNA for the CDR3 is TGTGCCAGCAGTGAGTCGACAGGGAGCTGGCACACTGAAGCTTTCTTT.

This clonotype appeared a few times. The chain carries TRBV18 and TRBJ1-1, with D perhaps TRBD1 (5 bases). This CDR3 is built from 19 residues. CDR1 is KGHSH, CDR2 LQKENI, per germline. Trimming left V 2 bases short and J 1 base short, with 23 bases between. The CDR3 bases are TGTGCCAGCTCACCAAGACTACTAAATCTCGGGGCTTGGAACACTGAAGCTTTCTTT. This encodes CASSPRLLNLGAWNTEAFF.

This clonotype was recorded many times. The V gene is TRBV3-1, the J gene TRBJ1-1; no reliable D call. V lost 1 base to trimming and J lost 4 bases, with 7 bases between them. The V gene's germline CDR1 is LGHDT and CDR2 YNNKEL (reference sequence). CDR3 length equals 13 residues. CDR3 bases: TGTGCCAGCAGCCAAGTTGTCGCCACTGAAGCTTTCTTT. Its protein product is CASSQVVATEAFF.